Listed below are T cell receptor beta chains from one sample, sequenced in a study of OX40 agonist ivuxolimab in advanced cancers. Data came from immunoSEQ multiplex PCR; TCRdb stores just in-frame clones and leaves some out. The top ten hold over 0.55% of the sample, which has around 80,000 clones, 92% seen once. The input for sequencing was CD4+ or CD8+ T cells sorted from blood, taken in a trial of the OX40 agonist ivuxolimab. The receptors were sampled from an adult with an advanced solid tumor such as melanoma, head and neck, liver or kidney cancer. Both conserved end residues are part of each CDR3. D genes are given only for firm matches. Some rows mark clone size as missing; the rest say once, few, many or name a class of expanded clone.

DNA: TGTGCCAGCAGCTTTTGGGCGGGACAGGGGGCTAATGAGCAGTTCTTC
CDR3: CASSFWAGQGANEQFF
D: TRBD1
J: TRBJ2-1
size: NA
V: TRBV7-9
length: 16

DNA: TGTGCCAGCAGTGGGGACAGGGCTTACAATGAGCAGTTCTTC
CDR3: CASSGDRAYNEQFF
D: TRBD1
J: TRBJ2-1
size: once
V: TRBV6-1
length: 14

DNA: TGTGCCAGCAGCTTAAGGGCTTGGCCCCAGCATTTT
CDR3: CASSLRAWPQHF
D: NA
J: TRBJ1-5
size: once
V: TRBV7-9
length: 12

DNA: TGTGCCAGCAGCTTACGGTCAAGCGGGGCCTACGAGCAGTACTTC
CDR3: CASSLRSSGAYEQYF
D: TRBD2
J: TRBJ2-7
size: NA
V: TRBV5-5
length: 15

DNA: TGTGCCAGCAGCGTCCGGGGGGTGGAAGAAAAACTGTTTTTT
CDR3: CASSVRGVEEKLFF
D: NA
J: TRBJ1-4
size: NA
V: TRBV9
length: 14

DNA: TGTGCCAGTAGTTCCCAGACAGACGGGAGGACTGAAGCTTTCTTT
CDR3: CASSSQTDGRTEAFF
D: NA
J: TRBJ1-1
size: NA
V: TRBV19
length: 15

DNA: TGTGCCAGCAGCTTAGATGGGTCTAATGAAAAACTGTTTTTT
CDR3: CASSLDGSNEKLFF
D: NA
J: TRBJ1-4
size: NA
V: TRBV7-3
length: 14

DNA: TGTGCCAGCGTTACAGGGAATCAGCCCCAGCATTTT
CDR3: CASVTGNQPQHF
D: NA
J: TRBJ1-5
size: NA
V: TRBV6-6
length: 12

DNA: TGTGCCAGCCGCCCCCTCGGGACTTCCTTAGGGGAGCAGTACTTC
CDR3: CASRPLGTSLGEQYF
D: NA
J: TRBJ2-7
size: NA
V: TRBV11-2
length: 15

DNA: TGTGCCAGCAGCACTCGGACAGGACCCACCGGGGAGCTGTTTTTT
CDR3: CASSTRTGPTGELFF
D: TRBD1
J: TRBJ2-2
size: NA
V: TRBV7-2
length: 15

DNA: TGTGCCAGCAGCCCACCCTTGAGGGGCCGCCCTAAAGAGACCCAGTACTTC
CDR3: CASSPPLRGRPKETQYF
D: NA
J: TRBJ2-5
size: NA
V: TRBV5-6
length: 17

DNA: TGTGCCTGGGCATCGGGGGGGGCCTATCAGCCCCAGCATTTT
CDR3: CAWASGGAYQPQHF
D: NA
J: TRBJ1-5
size: NA
V: TRBV30
length: 14

DNA: TGTGCCAGCAGTTTATCTGGGACAGGGGGTAATGAAAAACTGTTTTTT
CDR3: CASSLSGTGGNEKLFF
D: TRBD1
J: TRBJ1-4
size: NA
V: TRBV27
length: 16

DNA: TGCGCCAGCAGCCTGGTGGGGGAGCCTAGCACAGATACGCAGTATTTT
CDR3: CASSLVGEPSTDTQYF
D: NA
J: TRBJ2-3
size: NA
V: TRBV4-1
length: 16

DNA: TGCGCCAGCAGCTTGGCCGGGTTGGGCTCTGGGGCCAACGTCCTGACTTTC
CDR3: CASSLAGLGSGANVLTF
D: NA
J: TRBJ2-6
size: NA
V: TRBV5-1
length: 17

DNA: TGTGCCAGTAGTATAGGACTAGCGGGAGGGTATTCAAGTATGGACGAGCAGTACTTC
CDR3: CASSIGLAGGYSSMDEQYF
D: TRBD2
J: TRBJ2-7
size: NA
V: TRBV19
length: 19

DNA: TGTGCCAGCAGCCCCGGGCGCGGCCAAGAGACCCAGTACTTC
CDR3: CASSPGRGQETQYF
D: NA
J: TRBJ2-5
size: NA
V: TRBV9
length: 14